The T cell receptor beta chain under discussion was sequenced for a study of cytomegalovirus exposure and HLA in healthy donors. General observations from the study: Among TCR sequences, most were rare, though some public TCRs appeared in many donors. Clusters of TCRs from the first cohort tended to co-occur in the roughly 120 validation repertoires (as a later analysis found).

Unmatched junction bases numbered 11, after V lost 6 bases and J lost 7 bases. The CDR3 contains 15 residues. The germline gives CDR1 MNHEY, CDR2 SVGAGI. This clone was recorded once. What it binds is not known. Measured with immunoSEQ multiplex PCR; TCRdb has only the in-frame clones, and not every one. The table lists some 90,000 clones, roughly 87% of them singletons. The receptor's source is a man younger than 35 in good health and CMV-seropositive. The chain employs TRBV6-5 and TRBJ1-4, with 7 bases identical to TRBD1. The specimen was PBMCs. The CDR3 DNA is TGTGCCAGCAGAAACGGACAGGTCGCATCTGAAAAACTGTTTTTT. This sequence encodes CASRNGQVASEKLFF.